One sample yielded the 6 T cell receptor beta chains listed below, sequenced in a study of T-cell reconstitution after alpha-beta-depleted transplantation in children. Preparation of the TCRbeta library was carried out with unique molecular identifiers. TCRdb re-derived calls from the PCR reads in MiXCR, one entry per CDR3 protein. In the table there are 150,000 to 250,000 distinct CDR3 sequences, roughly 15% of which are singletons. Sequenced material: PBMCs from the stem cell graft donor, taken from the stem cell graft. The receptor source for this set is a human donor who donated a stem cell graft to a child with acute lymphoblastic leukemia.

This clonotype was seen at least ten times. The rearrangement links TRBV7-6 to TRBJ2-7, with TRBD2 matching 10 bases. CDR3 size: 16 residues. V gave up 5 bases and J gave up 2 bases; unmatched junction bases: 9. The germline gives CDR1 SGHVS, CDR2 FNYEAQ. DNA of the CDR3: TGTGCCAGCAGCCAAGCCCCTAGCGGGAGAACCTACGAGCAGTACTTC. Its translation: CASSQAPSGRTYEQYF.

Many counts were recorded for this clonotype. CDR3 sequence reads: CASSSGTGDDEQYF. CDR3 nucleotide sequence: TGTGCCAGCTCATCAGGGACAGGGGACGACGAGCAGTACTTC. The chain employs TRBV18 and TRBJ2-7; 10 nucleotides align to TRBD1. This CDR3 has 14 amino acids. The V gene's germline CDR1 is KGHSH and CDR2 LQKENI. The trim removed 5 bases at V and 5 bases at J, leaving 6 bases unmatched.

This clonotype was seen a handful of times. A far larger clone lies a single base away; this is likely a read error. The chain couples TRBV12-3 or TRBV12-4 to TRBJ2-7; D is unclear. The CDR3 contains 11 residues. CDR3 DNA sequence: TGTGACAGCAGCCCCTCCTACGAGCAGTACTTC. Amino acid sequence: CDSSPSYEQYF.

This clonotype was counted a few times. The V and J genes are TRBV3-1 and TRBJ2-1, with TRBD2 matching 11 bases. This CDR3 is 16 amino acids long. V lost 0 bases to trimming and J lost 8 bases; unmatched junction nucleotides: 6. The germline V gene has CDR1 LGHDT and CDR2 YNNKEL (reference sequence). CDR3 loop: CASSQDWLAGGYEQFF. The CDR3 DNA reads as TGTGCCAGCAGCCAAGATTGGTTAGCGGGGGGGTATGAGCAGTTCTTC.

This clonotype was detected ten times or more. The chain couples TRBV12-3 or TRBV12-4 to TRBJ2-7; D unclear. CDR3 length: 11 amino acids. V was shortened by 2 bases and J by 11 bases, with 10 bases between the two germline ends. The CDR3 DNA sequence: TGTGCCAGCAGTTTAAGCGCCCGCAAGTACTTC. It translates to CASSLSARKYF.

The V gene is TRBV24-1, the J gene TRBJ1-2, with D possibly TRBD1 on 6 matching bases. This CDR3 comprises 15 residues. The germline V gene encodes CDR1 KGHDR and CDR2 SFDVKD. Trimming took 5 bases from V and 6 from J, leaving 18 bases between them. CDR3 sequence (DNA): TGTGCCACCAGTGCTGGTACAGGGATCTCCAATGGCTACACCTTC. Residues: CATSAGTGISNGYTF.